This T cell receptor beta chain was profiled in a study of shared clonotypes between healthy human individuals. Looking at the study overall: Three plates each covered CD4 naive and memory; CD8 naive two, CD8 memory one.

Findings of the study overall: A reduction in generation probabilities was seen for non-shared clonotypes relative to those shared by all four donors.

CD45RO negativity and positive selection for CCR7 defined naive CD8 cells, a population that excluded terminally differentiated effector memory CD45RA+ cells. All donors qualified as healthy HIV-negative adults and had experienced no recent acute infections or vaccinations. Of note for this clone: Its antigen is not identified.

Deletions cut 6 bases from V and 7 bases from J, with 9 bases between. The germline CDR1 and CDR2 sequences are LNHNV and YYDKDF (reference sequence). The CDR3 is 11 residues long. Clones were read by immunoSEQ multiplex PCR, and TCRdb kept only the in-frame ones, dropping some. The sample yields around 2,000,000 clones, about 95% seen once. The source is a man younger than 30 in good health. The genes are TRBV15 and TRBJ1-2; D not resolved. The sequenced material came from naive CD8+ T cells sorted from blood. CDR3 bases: TGTGCCACCAGTGCTTCAGGTGGCTACACCTTC. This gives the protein CATSASGGYTF.